This T cell receptor beta chain was documented in a study of blood T cell repertoires in COVID-19 (dated by TCRdb to the early 2020s). Concerning the study at large: Collaborator samples came from the United States, Italy and Spain and covered acute and convalescent phases of COVID-19. The prospective study material was composed of cDNA or gDNA derived from T cells, B-cell-depleted T cells, or PBMCs. The dataset comprised deeply sampled blood TCRbeta repertoires from subjects exposed to, actively infected with, or recovered from COVID-19. The repertoires were released in a freely available public database intended as a resource for research on the immune response to SARS-CoV-2. The samples were drawn from the first 160 participants of the ongoing ImmuneRACE study and from under 1,500 subjects provided by 6 global collaborators. Sample metadata almost always included a de-identified subject ID, COVID-19 status, age in years and sex. HLA class I and class II types, where available, came from metadata supplied by the sample provider rather than from assay-based typing. Overall study outcomes, separate from this receptor: How much clinical and demographic metadata was included differed by source and by participant, and the metadata was provided uncurated.

The immunoSEQ Assay, a bias-controlled multiplex PCR, was used to amplify TCRbeta CDR3 regions from genomic DNA. The study's own analysis went as follows. Nucleated cell counts per sample were estimated from amplification of reference gene primers within the assay. To quantify the absolute abundance of each unique TCRbeta CDR3 rearrangement, sequence reads were collapsed and filtered. Productive Simpson clonality was computed per sample as the square root of Simpson's diversity index over productive rearrangements. This immuneACCESS table, as held by TCRdb, lists in-frame sequences with V and J called but not all clones. Of the missing ones, under half trace to an unresolved V gene in checked studies; the others have no known cause. The V and J calls and the clone size are those of that table, but D and trimming were determined from the DNA. The sample table contains a few hundred thousand clones; only one count was recorded for 75% to 85% of them. Clones ranked in the top ten supply 7% to 10% of the sample.

Including cysteine and phenylalanine, the CDR3 has 15 amino acids. Only the CDR3 part of the read is kept: 45 bases, read in frame from the first base. The CDR1 and CDR2 encoded by the germline V gene are SGHDN and FVKESK. V has 4 bases trimmed and J has 7 bases trimmed; junction bases matching no gene number 13. In Seattle, one collaborating source enrolled patients while the infection was active and tracked those patients longitudinally over the course of disease. Whole blood was collected in K2EDTA tubes by collaborating institutions according to the institutions' own protocols. Collaborator samples were shipped for TCRbeta analysis as frozen whole blood, isolated PBMCs, or DNA extracted from either sample type. Of note for this clone: Its antigen remains undetermined. Base-call qualities are not available, and no considerably larger clone is one nucleotide away.

The chain is made from TRBV14 and TRBJ2-7; 7 nucleotides in the junction match TRBD1. This TCR was recovered from a woman aged 80 or older with COVID-19, enrolled during active disease. The sequenced sample was peripheral blood. In nucleotide form, the sequence is TGTGCCAGCAGCCGGACAGGACCCTCGGTTAGGGAGCAGTACTTC. Protein translation: CASSRTGPSVREQYF.